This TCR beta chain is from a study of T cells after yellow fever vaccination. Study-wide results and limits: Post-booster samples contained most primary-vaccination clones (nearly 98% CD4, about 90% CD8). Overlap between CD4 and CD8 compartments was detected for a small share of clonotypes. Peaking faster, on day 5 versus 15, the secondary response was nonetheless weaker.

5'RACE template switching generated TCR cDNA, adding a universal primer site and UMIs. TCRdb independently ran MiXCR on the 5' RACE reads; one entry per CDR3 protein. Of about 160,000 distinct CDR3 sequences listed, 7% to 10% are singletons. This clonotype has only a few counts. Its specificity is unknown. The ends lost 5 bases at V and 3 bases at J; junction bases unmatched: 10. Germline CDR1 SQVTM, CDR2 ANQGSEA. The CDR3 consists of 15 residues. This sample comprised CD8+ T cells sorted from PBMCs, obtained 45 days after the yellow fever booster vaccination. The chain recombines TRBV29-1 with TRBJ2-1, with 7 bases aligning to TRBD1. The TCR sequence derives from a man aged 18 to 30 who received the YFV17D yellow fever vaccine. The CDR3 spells CSVTPLTGVYNEQFF. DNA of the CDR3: TGCAGCGTTACCCCTCTTACAGGGGTCTACAATGAGCAGTTCTTC.